This T cell receptor beta chain was found in a study of blood T cell repertoires in COVID-19. At the level of the study: Samples representing acute and convalescent COVID-19 were sourced from the United States, Italy and Spain. PBMCs, B-cell-depleted T cells, or T cells provided the cDNA or gDNA that made up the material.

As handled by the study authors: Estimation of nucleated cell counts relied on the amplification of reference gene primers. This table comes from immunoSEQ multiplex PCR, and its TCRdb copy is limited to in-frame clones, with some not included. That table is the source of V, J and clone size, and D and trimming were worked out from the DNA. Of under 500,000 clones listed, roughly 90% are singletons. Germline CDR1 is LNHNV and CDR2 is YYDKDF (reference sequence). The V end was cut by 0 bases, the J end by 11 bases, with 14 bases between. The CDR3 has 15 amino acids. This rearrangement joins TRBV15 to TRBJ1-6; possible D gene TRBD1, 5 bases. Sequenced sample: peripheral blood. This sequence was found in a woman in her twenties or thirties with acute or convalescent COVID-19. The CDR3 here is CATSRDSGGGAPLHF. CDR3 nucleotide sequence: TGTGCCACCAGCAGAGATTCCGGGGGGGGTGCACCCCTCCACTTT.